This record covers a single T cell receptor (beta chain). Its specificity is unknown. The sample originates from a study of regulatory T cells in long-lasting Graves disease. Arm-PCR of CDR3 regions and iRepertoire HTBI primers were used to build TCR beta libraries. In the original processing: Sequenced samples collectively carried about 62 TRBV and roughly 15 TRBJ segments. TCRdb re-derived calls from the multiplex PCR reads in MiXCR, one entry per CDR3 protein. The V and J calls and clone size are TCRdb's, not the authors'. The sample shows 350,000 to 450,000 distinct CDR3 sequences, roughly 24% of them seen only once. The study's findings and limits: Persistent Graves' patients showed a TCR diversity that was lower than that of newly diagnosed ones.

This sample's time point: persistent/refractory GD, antithyroid drugs over 5 years with positive TRAb. From PBMCs, RNA was extracted and then used to make the TCR library. The diagnosis of Graves' disease used American Thyroid Association guidelines. The sample here was peripheral blood mononuclear cells (PBMCs), taken when the disease was refractory, from a patient treated with antithyroid drugs. The receptor was derived from a woman in her 40s with Graves disease.

The DNA for the CDR3 is TGCAGTGCTAGAGATAACCACCACCAAGAGACCCAGTACTTC. It encodes CSARDNHHQETQYF. This rearrangement joins TRBV20-1 to TRBJ2-5; no definite D call. The CDR3 extends over 14 amino acids. With 0 bases removed from V and 0 bases from J, the gap between germline ends came to 8 bases. CDR1 DFQATT and CDR2 SNEGSKA come from the germline V gene (reference sequence).